This passage covers 22 T cell receptor beta chains from one sample sequenced in a study of blood T cell repertoires in COVID-19. Profiling relied on immunoSEQ multiplex PCR, and the TCRdb table lists in-frame clones only, not all of them. This sample has about 160,000 clones, with less than 85% found just once. Sequenced input: peripheral blood. Receptors were obtained from a woman aged 55-69 years with COVID-19, enrolled during active disease.

This chain links TRBV27 with TRBJ1-2; 9 nucleotides agree with TRBD1. V gave up 6 bases and J gave up 7 bases; unmatched junction bases: 6. The CDR3 spans 13 residues. Germline CDR1 is MNHEY and CDR2 is SMNVEV (reference sequence). The CDR3 bases are TGTGCCAGCAGCCTCGACAGGGGGATTGGCTACACCTTC. Translating gives CASSLDRGIGYTF.

The V gene is TRBV12-3 or TRBV12-4, the J gene TRBJ2-2, with D uncertain. V lost 5 bases to trimming and J lost 1 base, with 5 bases between them. The CDR3 totals 13 residues. The DNA of the CDR3 is TGTGCCAGCAGTACTTTGAACACCGGGGAGCTGTTTTTT. Translated: CASSTLNTGELFF.

The chain carries TRBV27 and TRBJ2-1, with 8 bases identical to TRBD2. V lost 3 bases to trimming and J lost 10 bases; unmatched junction nucleotides: 11. The germline V gene has CDR1 MNHEY and CDR2 SMNVEV (reference sequence). There are 15 residues in the CDR3. The CDR3 DNA follows: TGTGCCAGCAGTTTGTCGGGACTAGTTGTCTGGGAGCAGTTCTTC. Its translation is CASSLSGLVVWEQFF.

The chain employs TRBV6-2 or TRBV6-3 and TRBJ1-6, with a weak D call TRBD1 (6 bases). The germline CDR1 and CDR2 sequences are MNHEY and SVGEGT. V was shortened by 6 bases and J by 0 bases, with 12 bases between the two germline ends. CDR3 length: 16 residues. CDR3 sequence (DNA): TGTGCCAGCAGGCCTACAGGGAGCTCCTATAATTCACCCCTCCACTTT. Translated: CASRPTGSSYNSPLHF.

The chain has TRBV11-2 and TRBJ2-5, with a weak D call TRBD2 (7 bases). Germline V lookup: CDR1 SGHAT, CDR2 FQNNGV. The V and J ends lost 5 bases and 3 bases respectively, with 13 bases between them. CDR3 length equals 14 residues. The CDR3 DNA is TGTGCCAGCAGCCAATGGGGGGGCGAAGAGACCCAGTACTTC. Residues: CASSQWGGEETQYF.

The rearrangement links TRBV28 to TRBJ2-7; D gene ambiguous. Trimming left V 4 bases short and J 7 bases short, with 8 bases between. The length of the CDR3 is 11 residues. Germline loops: CDR1 MDHEN, CDR2 SYDVKM. CDR3 bases: TGTGCCAGCAGTTGGGTCGGGGAGCAGTACTTC. Residues: CASSWVGEQYF.

The chain employs TRBV3-1 (or the pseudogene TRBV3-2) and TRBJ2-7, with D possibly TRBD1 on 5 matching bases. The CDR3 is 12 residues long. In germline, CDR1 is LGHDT, CDR2 YNNKEL (reference sequence). V dropped 4 bases and J dropped 6 bases, with 10 bases sitting between them. The CDR3 DNA reads as TGTGCCAGCAGCCCCTCTGGGGCCGAGCAGTACTTC. Amino acid sequence: CASSPSGAEQYF.

This CDR3 reads CASSPRRVAYNEQFF. The CDR3 nucleotides read TGCGCCAGCAGCCCTAGGAGGGTAGCCTACAATGAGCAGTTCTTC. The chain is built from TRBV4-3 and TRBJ2-1, with a weak D call TRBD2 (6 bases). From germline, CDR1 is LGHNA and CDR2 YSLEER. The CDR3 runs 15 residues. Trimming stripped 4 bases from V and 2 bases from J, with 12 bases between.

This clone was seen a few times. The J gene is TRBJ2-7, the V gene TRBV18, with D possibly TRBD2 on 5 matching bases. Trimming shortened V by 3 bases and J by 3 bases, and 21 bases separated the two germline ends. Germline V lookup: CDR1 KGHSH, CDR2 LQKENI. The CDR3 is 17 amino acids. This chain's CDR3 is CASSPSWRPGIHYEQYV. CDR3 DNA sequence: TGTGCCAGCTCACCTTCATGGAGACCCGGGATCCACTACGAGCAGTACGTC.

The chain joins TRBV2 to TRBJ2-6; 10 bases are a match to TRBD1. Losses at the gene ends were 6 bases for V and 0 bases for J; bases not matched to a gene: 8. The germline CDR1 and CDR2 sequences are SNHLY and FYNNEI. The CDR3 runs to 18 residues. The CDR3 spells CASREPTGGSSGANVLTF. CDR3 nucleotide sequence: TGTGCCAGCAGAGAGCCGACAGGGGGCAGCTCTGGGGCCAACGTCCTGACTTTC.

The chain employs TRBV5-4 and TRBJ2-1, with TRBD2 matching over 12 bases. J gave up 6 bases and V 4 bases, and 5 bases lay outside the gene matches. Germline CDR1 SGHNT, CDR2 YYREEE (reference sequence). CDR3 length equals 15 residues. As DNA, the CDR3 is TGTGCCAGCAGCGAGGGGACTAGCGGGTTCAATGAGCAGTTCTTC. Encoded protein: CASSEGTSGFNEQFF.

This sequence joins TRBV5-4 and TRBJ2-1, with 15 bases matching TRBD2. V lost 0 bases to trimming and J lost 7 bases; unmatched junction nucleotides: 5. This CDR3 contains 17 residues. CDR1 is SGHNT, CDR2 YYREEE, per germline (reference sequence). The CDR3, as DNA: TGTGCCAGCAGCTTGGGGAGGGGACTAGCGGGAGGTAATGAGCAGTTCTTC. It is translated as CASSLGRGLAGGNEQFF.

The chain couples TRBV10-2 to TRBJ2-7, with 7 bases that match TRBD1. J gave up 12 bases and V 6 bases, and 11 bases lay outside the gene matches. Germline-derived CDR1 and CDR2 are WSHSY and SAAADI. The CDR3 is 12 amino acids. The DNA of the CDR3 is TGCGCCAGCAGACCTACCGACAGGGAATTGTACGTC. It translates to CASRPTDRELYV.

The genes are TRBV4-2 and TRBJ2-1; unclear D gene. The CDR3 is made up of 15 amino acids. V shed 0 bases and J shed 4 bases, with 10 bases lying between them. CDR1 and CDR2 (germline): LGHNA, YNFKEQ. The CDR3 loop reads CASSQEESLYNEQFF. The CDR3 coding sequence is TGTGCCAGCAGCCAAGAAGAGTCCCTATACAATGAGCAGTTCTTC.

The chain joins TRBV5-1 to TRBJ2-7, with 12 bases fitting TRBD2. This CDR3 comprises 16 residues. V lost 4 bases, J lost 4 bases, and 9 bases stayed unmatched. CDR1 SGHRS and CDR2 YFSETQ come from the germline V gene. CDR3 nucleotides: TGCGCCAGCAGCCTGGCCGGGACTAGCGGGTATTACGAGCAGTACTTC. Translated: CASSLAGTSGYYEQYF.

This clone was seen just once. J is TRBJ2-7 and V is TRBV5-6; possibly TRBD1 for D (5 bases). The CDR3 length is 17 residues. Trimming left V 0 bases short and J 3 bases short, with 19 bases between. Germline-derived CDR1 and CDR2 are SGHDT and YYEEEE. CDR3 amino acids: CASSLDGKGRDRYEQYV. The CDR3 coding sequence is TGTGCCAGCAGCTTGGACGGCAAGGGCAGGGATCGCTACGAGCAGTACGTC.

The J gene is TRBJ2-1, the V gene TRBV5-4; the match to TRBD1 covers 10 bases. Trimming removed 6 bases from V and 8 bases from J; junction bases left unmatched: 14. The CDR3 has 16 residues. Germline V gene lookup returns CDR1 SGHNT and CDR2 YYREEE (reference sequence). DNA of the CDR3: TGTGCCAGCAAACCCAGAACGGGACAGGGGTTCGATGAGCAGTTCTTC. Its translation is CASKPRTGQGFDEQFF. The variable domain in full, with the rest retrieved from reference TRBV5-4 and TRBJ2-1, is ETGVTQSPTHLIKTRGQQVTLRCSSQSGHNTVSWYQQALGQGPQFIFQYYREEENGRGNFPPRFSGLQFPNYSSELNVNALELDDSALYLCASKPRTGQGFDEQFFGPGTRLTVL.

The V gene is TRBV6-5, the J gene TRBJ2-2; no reliable D call. Germline assignment: CDR1 MNHEY and CDR2 SVGAGI. The length of the CDR3 is 13 residues. V was cut by 2 bases and J by 6 bases, with 7 bases left in between. The DNA of the CDR3 is TGTGCCAGCAGTTACCGCGCGTCCGGGGAGCTGTTTTTT. Residues: CASSYRASGELFF.

The J gene is TRBJ1-1, the V gene TRBV23-1, with 7 bases matching TRBD1. TRBV23-1 is an open reading frame whose function is uncertain. The length of the CDR3 is 12 residues. Trimming took 11 bases from V and 1 from J; bases not matched to a gene: 4. The CDR3 bases are TGCGCCGACAGGGAAAGGAACACTGAAGCTTTCTTT. This gives the protein CADRERNTEAFF.

The chain recombines TRBV19 with TRBJ1-5; 7 bases are a match to TRBD1. Germline assignment: CDR1 LNHDA and CDR2 SQIVND (reference sequence). V lost 6 bases to trimming and J lost 1 base; unmatched junction nucleotides: 6. This CDR3 has 15 amino acids. The CDR3 protein is CASSPGTASNQPQHF. DNA for the CDR3: TGTGCCAGTAGCCCCGGGACAGCCAGCAATCAGCCCCAGCATTTT.

The V and J genes are TRBV28 and TRBJ2-7, with 11 bases identical to TRBD2. After removal of 5 bases from V and 2 bases from J, the junction contained 5 bases not matched to a gene. The length of the CDR3 is 15 residues. Germline values: CDR1 MDHEN, CDR2 SYDVKM. The CDR3 here is CASSLSGGGTYEQYV. The DNA of the CDR3 is TGTGCCAGCAGTCTTAGCGGGGGGGGCACCTACGAGCAGTACGTC.

This clone was seen just once. The CDR3 nucleotides read TGTGCCAGCATACGGGACAGGGATGGTGAGCAGTTCTTC. Encoded protein: CASIRDRDGEQFF. The chain uses TRBV12-3 or TRBV12-4 and TRBJ2-1, with 9 bases aligning to TRBD1. CDR3 length: 13 amino acids. V shed 7 bases, J shed 9 bases, and the junction held 7 bases outside the gene matches.